The subject of this entry is one T cell receptor beta chain. This entry comes from a study of blood T cells in healthy people across ages. For the second PCR, which ran for about 7 to 11 cycles, a sample-barcoded 5' primer and a J-beta primer mix were used. TCRdb re-derived calls from the 5' RACE reads in MiXCR, one entry per CDR3 protein. The sample contains some 1.8 million distinct CDR3 sequences, roughly 43% of which appear only once. The sample consisted of blood. The sequence derives from a human donor in good health.

The CDR3 DNA follows: TGTGCCAGCTTCAAACGAGGGGTTACCTCCTACGAGCAGTACTTC. It is translated as CASFKRGVTSYEQYF. V usage is TRBV6-2 or TRBV6-3 and J usage is TRBJ2-7; D may be TRBD1 or TRBD2 (5 bases each). V was cut by 8 bases and J by 0 bases, with 17 bases left in between. The germline V gene encodes CDR1 MNHEY and CDR2 SVGEGT. The CDR3 spans 15 residues.